A selection of T cell receptor beta chains follows, all from one sample in a study of blood T cell repertoires in COVID-19. Data came from immunoSEQ multiplex PCR; TCRdb stores just in-frame clones and leaves some out. The data hold more than 300,000 clones, with approximately 84% observed a single time. Sequencing was performed on PBMCs or T cells enriched from blood (not recorded which). The receptors were sampled from a man aged 30-40 years who had recovered from COVID-19. The CDR3 runs from the conserved cysteine through the conserved F or W. Fields, in order: J gene, clone size, V gene, D gene, CDR3 DNA, CDR3 protein. A D gene is named only where the DNA matches it firmly. A row's size may be missing; if present it is once, few, many or a size class.

>TRBJ1-2|.|TRBV24-1|TRBD1
TGTGCCACCAGTGATCGAAAGACAGGGAACTATGGCTACACCTTC
CATSDRKTGNYGYTF
>TRBJ2-7|.|TRBV6-5|.
TGTGCCAGCGAGAACAGCTACGAGCAGTACTTC
CASENSYEQYF
>TRBJ1-4|few|TRBV15|.
TGTGCCACCAGCAGTAGAAGCGGGGTGACTAATGAAAAACTGTTTTTT
CATSSRSGVTNEKLFF
>TRBJ1-4|.|TRBV28|.
TGTGCCAGCAGTTTAGGCAGGAATGAAAAACTGTTTTTT
CASSLGRNEKLFF
>TRBJ2-5|.|TRBV3-1/TRBV3-2|TRBD2
TGTGCCAGCAGGTGGATTAGCGGGGGAGAAGAGACCCAGTACTTC
CASRWISGGEETQYF
>TRBJ2-7|.|TRBV12-3/TRBV12-4|.
TGTGCCAGCACTATCACGGACAGTTACGAGCAGTACTTC
CASTITDSYEQYF
>TRBJ2-6|once|TRBV3-1/TRBV3-2|TRBD1
TGTGCCAGCAGGGGGACAGGGCGACTGGGGGCTGGGGCCAACGTCCTGACTTTC
CASRGTGRLGAGANVLTF
>TRBJ2-1|.|TRBV7-2|.
TGTGCCAGCAGCCGGCGGGGTTCGGCCTACAATGAGCAGTTCTTC
CASSRRGSAYNEQFF
>TRBJ1-5|.|TRBV10-3|.
TGTGCCATCAGCCTAGGGGGTAGCAATCAGCCCCAGCATTTT
CAISLGGSNQPQHF
>TRBJ2-1|.|TRBV29-1|.
TGCAGCGTCTCGCAAGGGGGGGCCTACAATGAGCAGTTCTTC
CSVSQGGAYNEQFF
>TRBJ2-3|.|TRBV7-9|TRBD1
TGTGCCAGCAGCTTTTACCGGGGACAGTTTGCCACAGATACGCAGTATTTT
CASSFYRGQFATDTQYF
>TRBJ1-2|.|TRBV12-3/TRBV12-4|.
TGTGCCAGCAGGGGACAACTTACTTATGGCTACACCTTC
CASRGQLTYGYTF
>TRBJ1-4|.|TRBV6-5|TRBD1
TGTGCCAGCAGTCGGACAGGGGAACCTAATGAAAAACTGTTTTTT
CASSRTGEPNEKLFF
>TRBJ1-2|.|TRBV7-6|.
TGTGCCAGCAGCGATCGGGGAGGTTATGGCTACACCTTC
CASSDRGGYGYTF
>TRBJ2-5|.|TRBV15|.
TGTGCCACCAGCAGAGGGGACATGGGGACGACCCAGTACTTC
CATSRGDMGTTQYF
>TRBJ2-1|.|TRBV11-3|TRBD1
TGTGCCAGCAGCTTAGGACAGGGTGGCCTCCATGAGCAGTTCTTC
CASSLGQGGLHEQFF
>TRBJ2-6|.|TRBV6-1|TRBD1
TGTGCCAGCAGTGAGACAGGGGCTGGGGCCAACGTCCTGACTTTC
CASSETGAGANVLTF
>TRBJ1-2|.|TRBV30|TRBD1
TGTGCCTGGAGTATCGGGACAGGGACATATGGCTACACCTTC
CAWSIGTGTYGYTF
>TRBJ2-1|.|TRBV5-1|.
TGCGCCAGCAGTCTAGGGGGGGCCTACAATGAGCAGTTCTTC
CASSLGGAYNEQFF
>TRBJ1-2|.|TRBV5-1|TRBD1
TGCGCCAGCAGCGGGACAGACTTCGGCTATGGCTACACCTTC
CASSGTDFGYGYTF
>TRBJ2-1|.|TRBV2|.
TGTGCCAGCAGTGAATTTGCGGGGGCCCTAGGAGAGCAGTTCTTC
CASSEFAGALGEQFF
>TRBJ1-2|once|TRBV25-1|.
TGTGCCAGCAGTGAATCGGTGGGCTACACCTTC
CASSESVGYTF
>TRBJ1-2|.|TRBV28|.
TGTGCCAGCAGTTTACCCCTGGGAGAGTTATATGGCTACACCTTC
CASSLPLGELYGYTF
>TRBJ1-6|.|TRBV5-6|.
TGTGCCAGCAGCTTGCGGGGTTACTATAATTCACCCCTCCACTTT
CASSLRGYYNSPLHF
>TRBJ1-5|.|TRBV15|TRBD1
TGTGCCACCAGCCCAGGGACAGGGGTGGCTCAGCCCCAGCATTTT
CATSPGTGVAQPQHF
>TRBJ2-7|.|TRBV5-6|.
TGTGCCAGCAGCTTGGAGGGCAGGGCAGGATACGAGCAGTACTTC
CASSLEGRAGYEQYF
>TRBJ2-7|.|TRBV13|TRBD2
TGTGCCAGCAGCCTATATGTCCCTAGCGGGAGTTTATTACCTTCGGGGGAGCAGTACTTC
CASSLYVPSGSLLPSGEQYF
>TRBJ1-3|.|TRBV29-1|TRBD1
TGCAGCGTTGAAGATGGAGGGGGCTGGTCTGGAAACACCATATATTTT
CSVEDGGGWSGNTIYF
>TRBJ2-2|.|TRBV5-4|TRBD1
TGTGCCAGCAGCAAACCAGCCGGGACAGGGGTCCCCGGGGAGCTGTTTTTT
CASSKPAGTGVPGELFF
>TRBJ2-7|.|TRBV3-1/TRBV3-2|.
TGTGCCAGCAGCCTGCACGGGGGCTACGAGCAGTACTTC
CASSLHGGYEQYF
>TRBJ2-1|.|TRBV5-8|TRBD2
TGTGCCAGCAGCTCCGGGACTAGCCCGACCAATGAGCAGTTCTTC
CASSSGTSPTNEQFF
>TRBJ2-5|.|TRBV7-6|TRBD2
TGTGCCAGCAGCTTAGCAAGGGAAGCGGGAGGAGGAGAGACCCAGTACTTC
CASSLAREAGGGETQYF
>TRBJ2-7|.|TRBV7-8|TRBD2
TGTGCCAGCAGCTTAGACGTCAGCGGGAGGCACGAGCAGTACTTC
CASSLDVSGRHEQYF
>TRBJ2-5|.|TRBV3-1/TRBV3-2|TRBD2
TGTGCCAGCAGCCTGAGGACTAGCGGGAGTTCAGAGACCCAGTACTTC
CASSLRTSGSSETQYF
>TRBJ2-3|.|TRBV7-8|.
TGTGCCAGCAGCTCCCCGGGAGATGCGGAGGGCACAGATACGCAGTATTTT
CASSSPGDAEGTDTQYF
>TRBJ1-2|once|TRBV12-3/TRBV12-4|TRBD1
TGTGCCAGCAGTTCCGGGACAGGAGGCTACACCTTC
CASSSGTGGYTF
>TRBJ1-2|.|TRBV10-3|.
TGTGCCAGCGGGGCGGGGATGGATGGCTACACCTTC
CASGAGMDGYTF
>TRBJ1-2|.|TRBV4-1|.
TGCGCCAGCAGCCAGGGGGTCGGCGGGGGGAACTATGGCTACACCTTC
CASSQGVGGGNYGYTF
>TRBJ2-1|.|TRBV2|TRBD2
TGTGCCATTCTCGCCGGGACTAGCGGATACAATGAGCAGTTCTTC
CAILAGTSGYNEQFF
>TRBJ1-5|.|TRBV6-2/TRBV6-3|.
TGTGCCAGCAGTTACGGAGTTTCCGGGGGGTTCGCGTATAGCAATCAGCCCCAGCATTTT
CASSYGVSGGFAYSNQPQHF
>TRBJ1-6|.|TRBV6-5|.
TGTGCCAGCAGGGAGCCACCCCTCCACTTT
CASREPPLHF
>TRBJ2-7|.|TRBV5-1|.
TGCGCCAGCAGTTGGGACTTTTCCTCCTACGAGCAGTACTTC
CASSWDFSSYEQYF
>TRBJ1-4|.|TRBV18|.
TGTGCCAGCTCACCGTCACAGGGCAGTAATGAAAAACTGTTTTTT
CASSPSQGSNEKLFF
>TRBJ2-7|.|TRBV5-1|.
TGCGCCAGCAGCTTGTCTGGTGGCAACGAGCAGTACTTC
CASSLSGGNEQYF
>TRBJ2-1|.|TRBV2|.
TGTGCCAGCAGTGATAGGACAGCAGACAATGAGCAGTTCTTC
CASSDRTADNEQFF
>TRBJ2-5|.|TRBV7-9|TRBD1
TGTGCCAGCAGCTTAGCGGGGCACCGGGACAGCCAAGAGACCCAGTACTTC
CASSLAGHRDSQETQYF
>TRBJ1-5|.|TRBV2|TRBD1
TGTGCCAGCAGACGGGACAGGGGCTCCAATCAGCCCCAGCATTTT
CASRRDRGSNQPQHF
>TRBJ2-1|.|TRBV5-4|.
TGTGCCAGCAGCCCCGACACCTTCTCCTACAATGAGCAGTTCTTC
CASSPDTFSYNEQFF
>TRBJ2-1|.|TRBV5-5|.
TGTGCCAGCAGCTTGGTGGGGGGGCCAGTAAATGAGCAGTTCTTC
CASSLVGGPVNEQFF
>TRBJ1-2|few|TRBV5-1|.
TGCGCCAGCAGCTTAATAACGGGAGTAGAGGGCTACACCTTC
CASSLITGVEGYTF
>TRBJ2-1|many|TRBV2|.
TGTGCCAGCAGTGACCCCAACTACAATGAGCAGTTCTTC
CASSDPNYNEQFF
>TRBJ1-3|.|TRBV21-1|.
TGTGCCAGCAGCCCCCCAGGAAACACCATATATTTT
CASSPPGNTIYF